Below are 9 T cell receptor beta chains sequenced from a single sample in a study of cytomegalovirus exposure and HLA in healthy donors. Researchers ran the PCR with 60 Vbeta and 13 Jbeta primers. Clones were read by immunoSEQ multiplex PCR, and TCRdb kept only the in-frame ones, dropping some. Of about 93,000 clones listed, about 81% are singletons. The sample comprised PBMCs. These receptors were obtained from a woman in her 40s in good health and CMV-seronegative.

Only a few counts were recorded for this clone. The chain has TRBV6-1 and TRBJ2-1; no firm D call. The V end lost 6 bases, the J end lost 3 bases, and 9 bases lay between the germline ends. Germline CDR1 is MNHNS and CDR2 is SASEGT. CDR3 length: 13 amino acids. CDR3 in amino acids: CASRVVDYNEQFF. CDR3 DNA sequence: TGTGCCAGCAGGGTGGTAGACTACAATGAGCAGTTCTTC.

The chain has TRBV9 and TRBJ1-2; D remains unclear. Germline values: CDR1 SGDLS, CDR2 YYNGEE. This CDR3 spans 15 amino acids. Trimming removed 0 bases from V and 2 bases from J, with 11 bases in between. The CDR3 DNA is TGTGCCAGCAGCGTAGCTGCTGCACAGAACTATGGCTACACCTTC. This gives the protein CASSVAAAQNYGYTF.

The chain recombines TRBV7-8 with TRBJ1-3; the D is unclear. Looked up from germline, CDR1 is SGHVS and CDR2 is FQNEAQ. The CDR3 is 16 residues long. The ends were cut back, 3 bases at V and 0 bases at J, with 12 bases in the middle. The DNA for the CDR3 is TGTGCCAGCAGCTTCCCCCTGAGCCCCTCTGGAAACACCATATATTTT. This gives the protein CASSFPLSPSGNTIYF. Full variable domain (missing parts from reference TRBV7-8 and TRBJ1-3): GAGVSQSPRYKVAKRGQDVALRCDPISGHVSLFWYQQALGQGPEFLTYFQNEAQLDKSGLPSDRFFAERPEGSVSTLKIQRTQQEDSAVYLCASSFPLSPSGNTIYFGEGSWLTVV.

The chain is built from TRBV7-6 and TRBJ2-1, with D perhaps TRBD2 (6 bases). The CDR3 covers 15 residues. Looked up from germline, CDR1 is SGHVS and CDR2 is FNYEAQ. V gave up 3 bases and J gave up 7 bases, with 16 bases separating them. The CDR3 sequence: CASSFRGRKENEQFF. CDR3 in DNA: TGTGCCAGCAGCTTTCGGGGGAGGAAGGAAAATGAGCAGTTCTTC.

This clone was counted a few times. V is TRBV9 and J is TRBJ2-2, with D perhaps TRBD1 (5 bases). CDR1 and CDR2 from the germline V gene are SGDLS and YYNGEE. The germline V and J ends were trimmed by 0 bases and 5 bases, with 5 bases remaining between them. This CDR3 has 13 amino acids. Here the CDR3 DNA reads TGTGCCAGCAGCGTAGCAGGGACCGGGGAGCTGTTTTTT. Protein product: CASSVAGTGELFF.

The rearrangement uses TRBV11-1 and TRBJ1-2; 8 positions agree with TRBD1. The V gene's germline CDR1 is SGHAT and CDR2 FQDESV (reference sequence). Trimming cost V 5 bases and J 4 bases; bases outside gene matches: 3. This CDR3 is 13 amino acids long. CDR3 loop: CASSRQGSYGYTF. For the CDR3, the DNA is TGTGCCAGCAGCCGACAGGGGTCCTATGGCTACACCTTC.

This rearrangement joins TRBV6-5 to TRBJ1-6; tentative D call: TRBD1 (6 bases). The V gene's germline CDR1 is MNHEY and CDR2 SVGAGI. The V end lost 6 bases, the J end lost 7 bases, and 16 bases lay between the germline ends. The CDR3 consists of 15 residues. In DNA, the CDR3 is TGTGCCAGCAGGCCCCCTCAGGGGAACAATTCACCCCTCCACTTT. It yields the protein CASRPPQGNNSPLHF.

This chain connects TRBV5-1 to TRBJ1-2; D is unresolved. Trimming stripped 4 bases from V and 4 bases from J, with 20 bases between. The length of the CDR3 is 16 residues. In germline, CDR1 is SGHRS, CDR2 YFSETQ. CDR3 sequence (DNA): TGCGCCAGCAGCCCAGCCCGGGCCCGGAGGACCTATGGCTACACCTTC. Translation gives CASSPARARRTYGYTF. The complete variable domain, with remaining parts taken from reference TRBV5-1 and TRBJ1-2, reads KAGVTQTPRYLIKTRGQQVTLSCSPISGHRSVSWYQQTPGQGLQFLFEYFSETQRNKGNFPGRFSGRQFSNSRSEMNVSTLELGDSALYLCASSPARARRTYGYTFGSGTRLTVV.

This clone appeared a single time. The rearrangement links TRBV2 to TRBJ2-5; 10 bases are shared with TRBD2. V shed 7 bases and J 4 bases; nucleotides not matched to a gene: 15. Germline CDR1 reads SNHLY; CDR2 reads FYNNEI. The CDR3 contains 17 residues. The CDR3 is CASIGGGLAGEGETQYF. For the CDR3, the DNA is TGTGCCAGCATCGGTGGGGGGCTAGCGGGGGAGGGAGAGACCCAGTACTTC.